Each of the 22 T cell receptor beta chains below was sequenced from the same sample in a study of blood T cell repertoires in COVID-19 (dated by TCRdb to 2019 to 2021). Libraries were prepared through the immunoSEQ multiplex PCR assay. Imported from immuneACCESS, the table was reduced by TCRdb to in-frame sequences with V and J called. These copies leave out some clones; in studies compared against another copy, an unresolved V gene accounts for under half, and the cause of the remainder is not known. The sample table holds more than 200,000 clones, of which 70% to 90% were seen once. The ten most abundant clones make up 1.2% to 1.5% of the sample. The sample consisted of peripheral blood. These receptor sequences come from an elderly man with acute or convalescent COVID-19.

V gene TRBV6-5 combines with J gene TRBJ2-1, with 12 bases that match TRBD2. CDR1 is MNHEY and CDR2 is SVGAGI in the germline V gene. There are 15 residues in the CDR3. With V trimmed by 7 bases and J by 8 bases, 9 bases remained unmatched. The CDR3 DNA reads as TGTGCCAGCACCATTCTAGCGGGGGGGCTGTATGAGCAGTTCTTC. Amino acid sequence: CASTILAGGLYEQFF.

The chain combines TRBV15 with TRBJ2-7, with 9 bases matching TRBD2. Germline V gene lookup returns CDR1 LNHNV and CDR2 YYDKDF (reference sequence). V dropped 1 base and J dropped 7; count of bases not matched to a gene: 17. The CDR3 runs to 18 residues. CDR3 DNA: TGTGCCACCAGCAGAGGGGGGCTAGCGGGATGGGAGGGAAGGGAGCAGTACTTC. Encoded protein: CATSRGGLAGWEGREQYF.

The J gene is TRBJ2-7, the V gene TRBV27, with 11 bases aligning to TRBD2. V shed 5 bases and J 0 bases; nucleotides not matched to a gene: 3. Germline CDR1 and CDR2: MNHEY and SMNVEV (reference sequence). The CDR3 runs to 15 residues. The CDR3 loop reads CASSRTSGLSYEQYF. The CDR3 bases are TGTGCCAGCAGTCGGACTAGCGGGCTCTCCTACGAGCAGTACTTC.

The chain joins TRBV6-2 or TRBV6-3 to TRBJ1-5; D may be TRBD1 (6 bases). V lost 4 bases, J lost 0 bases, and 19 bases lay in between. This CDR3 region has 18 residues. Germline V gives CDR1 MNHEY, CDR2 SVGEGT. The CDR3 coding sequence is TGTGCCAGCAGTTGGGACAATCTCAGTTTGGGTAGCAATCAGCCCCAGCATTTT. This gives the protein CASSWDNLSLGSNQPQHF.

The gene calls are TRBV2 and TRBJ2-5; perhaps TRBD2 as D (5 bases). Trimming removed 4 bases from V and 1 base from J, with 10 bases in between. The CDR3 is made up of 14 amino acids. The germline CDR1 and CDR2 sequences are SNHLY and FYNNEI. The CDR3 reads CASSADRGQETQYF. As DNA, the CDR3 is TGTGCCAGCAGTGCTGACCGGGGCCAAGAGACCCAGTACTTC.

The chain couples TRBV4-3 to TRBJ1-3; no reliable D call. Trimming removed 3 bases from V and 0 bases from J, with 6 bases in between. The CDR3 is 14 amino acids. In germline, CDR1 is LGHNA, CDR2 YSLEER. DNA for the CDR3: TGCGCCAGCAGCCAGGCCAACTCTGGAAACACCATATATTTT. Translation gives CASSQANSGNTIYF.

The chain employs TRBV5-5 and TRBJ2-1; possible D gene TRBD2, 6 bases. The CDR3 is made up of 18 amino acids. The V end was cut by 4 bases, the J end by 0 bases, with 20 bases between. Per the germline V gene, CDR1 is SGHKS and CDR2 is YYEKEE (reference sequence). The CDR3 reads CASSPRQQRVGSYNEQFF. Written as DNA, the CDR3 is TGTGCCAGCAGCCCCAGACAGCAGCGGGTCGGCTCCTACAATGAGCAGTTCTTC.

V gene TRBV6-1 combines with J gene TRBJ1-1, with D possibly matching TRBD1 (5 bases). There are 17 residues in the CDR3. Trimming removed 1 base at V and 5 bases at J, with 20 bases between. Germline CDR1 and CDR2: MNHNS and SASEGT. CDR3 bases: TGTGCCAGCAGTGAAGGGGGGGGAACAGGCAGTTGGACTGAAGCTTTCTTT. Protein sequence: CASSEGGGTGSWTEAFF.

CDR3 in amino acids: CASSVQSGANVLTF. The DNA for the CDR3 is TGTGCCAGCAGTGTACAATCTGGGGCCAACGTCCTGACTTTC. V usage is TRBV6-4 and J usage is TRBJ2-6; D is uncertain. Deletions cut 4 bases from V and 1 base from J, with 5 bases between. This CDR3 has 14 amino acids. In germline, CDR1 is MRHNA, CDR2 SNTAGT.

The chain carries TRBV7-6 and TRBJ2-1; 12 nucleotides agree with TRBD2. The germline gives CDR1 SGHVS, CDR2 FNYEAQ. The CDR3 is 18 residues long. V lost 0 bases to trimming and J lost 9 bases; unmatched junction nucleotides: 12. DNA of the CDR3: TGTGCCAGCAGCTTAGCGGGAGGCCTAGCGGGGGGGCTGAGTGAGCAGTTCTTC. Translating it yields CASSLAGGLAGGLSEQFF.

V and J are TRBV5-1 and TRBJ1-1; 8 nucleotides align to TRBD1. CDR1 is SGHRS, CDR2 YFSETQ, per germline. Trimming took 2 bases from V and 1 from J; bases not matched to a gene: 7. The CDR3 sequence is 16 residues long. CDR3 amino acids: CASSFSQGATNTEAFF. The CDR3 DNA reads as TGCGCCAGCAGCTTCTCCCAGGGGGCCACGAACACTGAAGCTTTCTTT.

The chain employs TRBV6-5 and TRBJ1-2; unclear D gene. CDR1 is MNHEY and CDR2 is SVGAGI in the germline V gene. CDR3 length: 15 residues. Trimming pared 5 bases from V and 2 bases from J, leaving 15 bases between. CDR3 protein: CASSTPGGGNYGYTF. In nucleotides, the CDR3 is TGTGCCAGCAGTACCCCAGGAGGTGGCAACTATGGCTACACCTTC.

The chain couples TRBV7-2 to TRBJ2-4, with 8 bases that match TRBD1. Germline CDR1 is SGHTA and CDR2 is FQGNSA. J gave up 1 base and V 2 bases, and 1 base lay outside the gene matches. The CDR3 totals 15 residues. CDR3 protein: CASSLNRGAKNIQYF. Here the CDR3 DNA reads TGTGCCAGCAGCTTAAACAGGGGGGCCAAAAACATTCAGTACTTC.

The chain carries TRBV5-1 and TRBJ2-2; the D gene is possibly TRBD2 (5 bases). The V and J ends lost 0 bases and 5 bases respectively, with 23 bases between them. Germline CDR1 SGHRS, CDR2 YFSETQ. This CDR3 spans 19 amino acids. CDR3 nucleotide sequence: TGCGCCAGCAGCTTGGCCAATGTCCGGGGAATTTCGGGGACCGGGGAGCTGTTTTTT. Amino acid sequence: CASSLANVRGISGTGELFF.

This clone was seen a single time. The rearrangement joins TRBV6-5 to TRBJ2-7; TRBD2 matches at 7 bases. The V segment lost 7 bases and the J segment 6 bases; nucleotides outside the gene matches: 12. The length of the CDR3 is 14 residues. Germline CDR1 and CDR2: MNHEY and SVGAGI. DNA for the CDR3: TGTGCCAGCAAGCGGGGAGACAGTTCCAGCGAGCAGTACTTC. Translating it yields CASKRGDSSSEQYF.

Concerning this clone itself: The sample contains more than one DNA sequence encoding this CDR3. V gene TRBV6-5 combines with J gene TRBJ2-3, with a weak D call TRBD1 (6 bases). The V end lost 3 bases, the J end lost 0 bases, and 7 bases lay between the germline ends. The CDR3 extends over 14 amino acids. The V gene's germline CDR1 is MNHEY and CDR2 SVGAGI. The CDR3: CASSYQGSTDTQYF. For the CDR3, the DNA is TGTGCCAGCAGTTATCAGGGGAGCACAGATACGCAGTATTTT.

This clone was seen a single time. The chain combines TRBV19 with TRBJ2-7, with D perhaps TRBD1 (5 bases). Deletions cut 6 bases from V and 0 bases from J, with 9 bases between. The CDR3 loop spans 13 amino acids. Germline CDR1 and CDR2: LNHDA and SQIVND (reference sequence). The CDR3 protein is CASSDSLSYEQYF. The CDR3 DNA reads as TGTGCCAGTAGCGACAGCCTCTCCTACGAGCAGTACTTC.

The V gene is TRBV7-3, the J gene TRBJ2-5, with 11 positions matching TRBD2. The CDR3 has 17 residues. After removal of 5 bases from V and 4 bases from J, the junction contained 12 bases not matched to a gene. Germline lookup yields CDR1 SGHTA and CDR2 FQGTGA. The CDR3 region has the DNA TGTGCCAGCAGCCATTTAGCGGGAGGGCCGGGTCTAGAGACCCAGTACTTC. Translating it yields CASSHLAGGPGLETQYF.

This clone came up a few times. This sequence joins TRBV4-2 and TRBJ2-4, with D perhaps matching TRBD1 (6 bases). The CDR3 is 15 residues long. The germline V gene encodes CDR1 LGHNA and CDR2 YNFKEQ. Trimming shortened V by 1 base and J by 7 bases, and 14 bases separated the two germline ends. CDR3 nucleotides: TGTGCCAGCAGCCAAGGGGGGACAAGCCAGAACATTCAGTACTTC. Its protein is CASSQGGTSQNIQYF.

This clone came up a few times. This rearrangement joins TRBV7-8 to TRBJ1-5; 8 nucleotides match TRBD1. Germline CDR1 SGHVS, CDR2 FQNEAQ. Germline trimming cut 2 bases from V and 7 bases from J; bases unmatched to any gene: 7. There are 15 residues in the CDR3. The CDR3 sequence is CASSLSRGQRQPQHF. In DNA form, the CDR3 reads TGTGCCAGCAGCTTAAGCAGGGGGCAGCGGCAGCCCCAGCATTTT.

The chain carries TRBV6-5 and TRBJ1-2; D remains ambiguous. This CDR3 has 12 residues. V was trimmed by 6 bases and J by 9 bases, leaving 14 bases between them. Germline loops: CDR1 MNHEY, CDR2 SVGAGI. The CDR3, as DNA: TGTGCCAGCAGGAACTTAGCTCTACGCTACACCTTC. Translating gives CASRNLALRYTF.

This clone was detected only a few times. The chain employs TRBV7-9 and TRBJ1-1; possibly TRBD1 for D (5 bases). The CDR3 loop spans 14 amino acids. From germline, CDR1 is SEHNR and CDR2 FQNEAQ (reference sequence). Between the trimmed V and J ends, which lost 1 base and 4 bases, there was a span of 10 bases. The CDR3 DNA reads TGTGCCAGCAGCTTAGTCAGGGATAGCACTGAAGCTTTCTTT. Its translation is CASSLVRDSTEAFF.